The 17 T cell receptor beta chains given below trace back to one sample, sequenced in a study of control samples from healthy donors and cancer patients. Libraries were prepared by immunoSEQ multiplex PCR; TCRdb keeps only in-frame clonotypes and omits some of them. The repertoire consists of 390,000 or so clones, with approximately 92% occurring once and the leading ten covering around 6.8%. The sequencing input was PBMCs. The receptors stem from a man aged 35 to 55 with head and neck cancer.

V usage is TRBV7-3 and J usage is TRBJ1-4; D is perhaps TRBD1 (5 bases). CDR3 length equals 14 residues. The germline CDR1 and CDR2 sequences are SGHTA and FQGTGA. The V gene lost 4 bases and the J gene lost 6 bases, with 12 bases spanning the gap. The CDR3 sequence is CASSSSGRDEKLFF. The CDR3 DNA sequence: TGTGCCAGCAGCTCTTCGGGACGGGATGAAAAACTGTTTTTT. The complete variable domain, with remaining parts taken from reference TRBV7-3 and TRBJ1-4, reads GAGVSQTPSNKVTEKGKYVELRCDPISGHTALYWYRQSLGQGPEFLIYFQGTGAADDSGLPNDRFFAVRPEGSVSTLKIQRTERGDSAVYLCASSSSGRDEKLFFGSGTQLSVL.

The CDR3: CAWGRGTKNTEAFF. The CDR3 DNA reads as TGTGCCTGGGGCCGCGGGACAAAGAACACTGAAGCTTTCTTT. V gene TRBV30 combines with J gene TRBJ1-1, with D perhaps matching TRBD1 (6 bases). The CDR3 runs to 14 residues. The germline gives CDR1 GTSNPN, CDR2 SVGIG (reference sequence). V gave up 5 bases and J gave up 1 base, with 14 bases separating them.

The rearrangement joins TRBV10-3 to TRBJ2-3, with D maybe TRBD2 (5 bases). This CDR3 is 13 amino acids long. The germline gives CDR1 ENHRY, CDR2 SYGVKD. V was trimmed by 4 bases and J by 3 bases, leaving 8 bases between them. The CDR3 sequence is CAISGRTTDTQYF. CDR3 bases: TGTGCCATCAGTGGAAGGACTACAGATACGCAGTATTTT.

This chain uses TRBV27 with TRBJ2-3; tentatively, D is TRBD1 or TRBD2 (7 bases each). This CDR3 has 16 amino acids. Germline CDR1 reads MNHEY; CDR2 reads SMNVEV (reference sequence). Trimming took 3 bases from V and 7 from J, leaving 20 bases between them. CDR3 coding DNA: TGTGCCAGCAGTTTGGGGGGGACAGCCCTCACCCATACGCAGTATTTT. It yields the protein CASSLGGTALTHTQYF.

The genes are TRBV6-2 or TRBV6-3 and TRBJ2-5; TRBD2 matches 10 bases. Trimming at V came to 6 bases and at J to 1 base, leaving 8 bases not matched to a gene. The germline V gene has CDR1 MNHEY and CDR2 SVGEGT. The CDR3 is made up of 16 amino acids. The CDR3 region has the DNA TGTGCCAGCAGCCTCGGACTAGCGGTAACCCAAGAGACCCAGTACTTC. Amino acid sequence: CASSLGLAVTQETQYF.

In DNA, the CDR3 is TGTGCCAGCTCACCACAGAGACAGGGGGCTAATGAGCAGTTCTTC. Translated: CASSPQRQGANEQFF. V and J are TRBV18 and TRBJ2-1; 10 bases line up with TRBD1. CDR1 and CDR2 (germline): KGHSH, LQKENI. The CDR3 covers 15 residues. The ends lost 1 base at V and 7 bases at J; junction bases unmatched: 4. Filled out from reference TRBV18 and TRBJ2-1, the complete variable domain reads NAGVMQNPRHLVRRRGQEARLRCSPMKGHSHVYWYRQLPEEGLKFMVYLQKENIIDESGMPKERFSAEFPKEGPSILRIQQVVRGDSAAYFCASSPQRQGANEQFFGPGTRLTVL.

This clone showed up just once. The chain is built from TRBV6-5 and TRBJ2-3, with D possibly matching TRBD1 (7 bases). The CDR3 covers 12 residues. V lost 8 bases and J lost 5, with 11 bases in between. Germline CDR1 reads MNHEY; CDR2 reads SVGAGI. CDR3: CASAGGLDTQYF. As DNA, the CDR3 is TGTGCCAGCGCAGGGGGGTTAGATACGCAGTATTTT.

This chain links TRBV10-3 with TRBJ1-2; weak D call: TRBD1 (5 bases). V was trimmed by 2 bases and J by 5 bases, leaving 12 bases between them. CDR3 length: 14 amino acids. Germline loops: CDR1 ENHRY, CDR2 SYGVKD. DNA of the CDR3: TGTGCCATCAGTGAGCTGGGACCCAGTTATGGCTACACCTTC. Amino acid sequence: CAISELGPSYGYTF.

This clone was seen a few times. The rearrangement links TRBV30 to TRBJ1-2, with 10 positions matching TRBD1. Germline V CDR1 and CDR2: GTSNPN, SVGIG (reference sequence). The CDR3 extends over 12 amino acids. Trimming cost V 3 bases and J 7 bases; bases outside gene matches: 2. The CDR3 DNA is TGTGCCTGGAGGACAGGGGGCGGTGGCTACACCTTC. Its translation is CAWRTGGGGYTF. The variable domain in full, with the rest retrieved from reference TRBV30 and TRBJ1-2, is SQTIHQWPATLVQPVGSPLSLECTVEGTSNPNLYWYRQAAGRGLQLLFYSVGIGQISSEVPQNLSASRPQDRQFILSSKKLLLSDSGFYLCAWRTGGGGYTFGSGTRLTVV.

CDR3 bases: TGCAGTGCAACCAGACGCGAGCAGTACTTC. Translating it yields CSATRREQYF. V gene TRBV20-1 combines with J gene TRBJ2-7, with no clear D. Germline lookup yields CDR1 DFQATT and CDR2 SNEGSKA (reference sequence). Trimming left V 6 bases short and J 6 bases short, with 9 bases between. This CDR3 region has 10 residues.

This clone was picked up one time. The V gene is TRBV10-1, the J gene TRBJ2-5, with 8 positions matching TRBD1. The germline gives CDR1 WNHNN, CDR2 SYGVQD (reference sequence). The V gene end was trimmed by 4 bases and the J gene end by 5 bases; junction bases not matched to a gene: 6. The CDR3 consists of 14 residues. CDR3 in amino acids: CASSGGTGQETQYF. DNA of the CDR3: TGCGCCAGCAGTGGGGGGACAGGCCAGGAGACCCAGTACTTC.

By its share, this clone is medium-sized (0.01 to 0.1%). The chain employs TRBV6-5 and TRBJ1-1, with D hard to call. The CDR3 covers 16 residues. CDR1 and CDR2 from the germline V gene are MNHEY and SVGAGI. The V and J ends lost 2 bases and 3 bases respectively, with 16 bases between them. CDR3 in DNA: TGTGCCAGCAGTTACGGGTACTCTACCTTGGACACTGAAGCTTTCTTT. Amino acids: CASSYGYSTLDTEAFF.

The CDR3 sequence: CASSLKAGTGELFF. The DNA for the CDR3 is TGTGCCAGCAGCTTGAAGGCGGGCACCGGGGAGCTGTTTTTT. The chain employs TRBV5-4 and TRBJ2-2, with D tentatively TRBD2 (5 bases). The CDR3 length is 14 residues. Germline CDR1 is SGHNT and CDR2 is YYREEE (reference sequence). Trimming removed 1 base at V and 4 bases at J, with 8 bases between.

This chain joins TRBV29-1 and TRBJ2-5; 7 nucleotides agree with TRBD2. CDR1 is SQVTM, CDR2 ANQGSEA, per germline. J gave up 0 bases and V 7 bases, and 8 bases lay outside the gene matches. The CDR3 has 14 residues. The CDR3: CSGTRGVDQETQYF. In nucleotides, the CDR3 is TGCAGCGGAACTCGGGGGGTGGACCAAGAGACCCAGTACTTC.

The chain has TRBV30 and TRBJ2-4, with D possibly matching TRBD2 (6 bases). CDR3 length: 13 residues. V lost 1 base and J 8 bases, leaving 12 bases between the germline ends. Germline CDR1 and CDR2: GTSNPN and SVGIG (reference sequence). DNA of the CDR3: TGTGCCTGGAGTGGGCAGACGGGGGACATTCAGTACTTC. Amino acids: CAWSGQTGDIQYF.

The gene calls are TRBV10-2 and TRBJ1-2; weak D call: TRBD1 (5 bases). This CDR3 is 14 amino acids long. CDR1 WSHSY and CDR2 SAAADI come from the germline V gene. With 2 bases removed from V and 4 bases from J, the gap between germline ends came to 11 bases. CDR3 sequence: CASSEPGGGYGYTF. Written as DNA, the CDR3 is TGCGCCAGCAGTGAGCCCGGGGGGGGCTATGGCTACACCTTC.

The J gene is TRBJ2-2, the V gene TRBV9; tentatively, D is TRBD1 (6 bases). Germline CDR1 and CDR2: SGDLS and YYNGEE. This CDR3 has 13 residues. The V and J ends lost 4 bases and 6 bases respectively, with 10 bases between them. The CDR3 DNA is TGTGCCAGCAGCAGGACAGAGGCCGGGGAGCTGTTTTTT. Its protein is CASSRTEAGELFF.